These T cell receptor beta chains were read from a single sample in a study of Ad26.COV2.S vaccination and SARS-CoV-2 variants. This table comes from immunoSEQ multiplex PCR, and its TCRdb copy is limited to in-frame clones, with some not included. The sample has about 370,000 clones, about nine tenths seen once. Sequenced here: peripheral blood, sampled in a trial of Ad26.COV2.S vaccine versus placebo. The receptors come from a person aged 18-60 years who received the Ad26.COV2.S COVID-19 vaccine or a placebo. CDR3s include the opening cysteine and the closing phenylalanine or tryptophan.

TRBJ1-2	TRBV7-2	CASSHNRGDYGYTF
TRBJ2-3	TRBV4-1	CASSSGLAGVDTQYF
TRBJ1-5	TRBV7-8	CASSSTGTGTRQPQHF
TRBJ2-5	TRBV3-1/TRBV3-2	CASSQETWRETQYF
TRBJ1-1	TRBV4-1	CASRESLSQGGTEAFF
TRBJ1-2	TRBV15	CATSRDGQGDGYTF
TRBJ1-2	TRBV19	CASSIGRQELNYGYTF
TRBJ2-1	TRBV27	CASTLDERGTSEQFF
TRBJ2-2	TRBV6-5	CASNQGAHTGELFF
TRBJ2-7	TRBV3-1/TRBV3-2	CASSPCPLCEQYF
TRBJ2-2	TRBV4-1	CASSQDLSLTGELFF
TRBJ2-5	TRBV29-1	CSVEPSGGKQETQYF
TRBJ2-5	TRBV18	CASSPPGQVKETQYF
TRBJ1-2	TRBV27	CASSQSTGFGNYGYTF
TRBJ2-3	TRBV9	CASSYTGGLTTDTQYF
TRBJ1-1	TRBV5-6	CASSWGQGNTEAFF
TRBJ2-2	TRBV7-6	CASSLWTGNDNTGELFF
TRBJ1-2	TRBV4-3	CASSQEGQGMGGYTF
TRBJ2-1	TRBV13	CASSFPGGANYNEQFF
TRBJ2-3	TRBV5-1	CASSAGTGADTQYF
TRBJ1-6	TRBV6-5	CASSGLSYNSPLHF
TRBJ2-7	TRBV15	CATSTGLAGSYEQYF
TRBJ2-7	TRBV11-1	CASSVGIYEQYF
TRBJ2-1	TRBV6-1	CASSEGRQGNNEQFF
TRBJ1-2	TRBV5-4	CASSVMGIGGGYTF
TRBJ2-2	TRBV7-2	CASSLQGITGELFF
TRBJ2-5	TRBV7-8	CASSLSRAQETQYF
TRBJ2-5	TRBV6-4	CASSQDGETQYF
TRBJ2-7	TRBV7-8	CASSLARTGRSEQYF
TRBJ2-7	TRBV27	CASSLSSRTGYEQYF
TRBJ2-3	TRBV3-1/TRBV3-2	CASSQVISGGPTTDTQYF
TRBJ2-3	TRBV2	CASGSLAGSSDTQYF
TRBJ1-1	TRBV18	CASSPQEPPLNTEAFF
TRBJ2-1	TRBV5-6	CASSFRQGIFRGLGNEQFF
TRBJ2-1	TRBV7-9	CASSPGSYNEQFF
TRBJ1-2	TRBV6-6	CASGGAAYGYTF
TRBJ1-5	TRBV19	CASSLQGGSQPQHF
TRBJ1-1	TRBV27	CASSLSPPWPDRASLDGTEAFF
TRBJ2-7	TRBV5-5	CASSPGSGQGASYEQYF
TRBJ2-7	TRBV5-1	CASSPRDGSSYEQYF
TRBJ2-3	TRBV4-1	CASSLGHGVDTQYF
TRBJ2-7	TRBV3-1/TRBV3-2	CASSHLSSYEQYF
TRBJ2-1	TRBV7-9	CARMDPGLAYNEQFF
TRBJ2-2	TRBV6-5	CASSKLAGRTGELFF
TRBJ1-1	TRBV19	CASSIKAFGAEAFF
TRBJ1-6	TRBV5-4	CASSFWGFTSPLHF
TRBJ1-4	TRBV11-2	CASSFTGGFEKLFF
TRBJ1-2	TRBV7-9	CASSPDGLSGYTF
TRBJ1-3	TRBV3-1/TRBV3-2	CASSQVAYGNTIYF
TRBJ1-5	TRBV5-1	CASSLEGELQPQHF
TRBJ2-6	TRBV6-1	CASSEEDGAGANVLTF
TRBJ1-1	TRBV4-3	CASSPGQNTEAFF
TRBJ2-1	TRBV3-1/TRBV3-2	CASSSDGMSYNEQFF
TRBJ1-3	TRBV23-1	CASSQSRFCSGNTIYF
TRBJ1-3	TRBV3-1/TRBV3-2	CASSQQIGNTIYF
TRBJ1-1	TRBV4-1	CASSPGRGTPEINTEAFF
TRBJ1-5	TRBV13	CASSEGPGAGQPQHF
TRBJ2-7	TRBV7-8	CASSHGTGGYEQYF
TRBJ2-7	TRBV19	CASQLTTGGTEDYEQYF